The 18 T cell receptor beta chains reported below all come from one sample, sequenced in a study of shared clonotypes between healthy human individuals. Naivety among CD8 cells was defined by CD45RO negativity and positive CCR7 selection, thereby excluding terminally differentiated effector memory CD45RA+ cells. TCRdb's table, derived via immunoSEQ multiplex PCR, lists solely in-frame clones and lacks some. The sample lists 2 million to 2.5 million clones, about 95% occurring once. The sample was naive CD8+ T cells sorted from blood. The source is a man aged 18 to 29 in good health.

This rearrangement joins TRBV27 to TRBJ2-3; D is unclear. Germline V gene sequence: CDR1 MNHEY, CDR2 SMNVEV (reference sequence). The CDR3 covers 13 residues. The ends were cut back, 4 bases at V and 4 bases at J, with 9 bases in the middle. CDR3 DNA sequence: TGTGCCAGCAGTTCTTTCTGGGCAGATACGCAGTATTTT. Encoded protein: CASSSFWADTQYF.

This chain links TRBV10-3 with TRBJ2-1; D is ambiguous. This CDR3 contains 15 residues. Germline CDR1 and CDR2: ENHRY and SYGVKD. Deletions cut 3 bases from V and 0 bases from J, with 9 bases between. Written as DNA, the CDR3 is TGTGCCATCAGTGAAGTACTGAGCTCCTACAATGAGCAGTTCTTC. It yields the protein CAISEVLSSYNEQFF.

This chain joins TRBV7-9 and TRBJ1-4; weak D call: TRBD1 (6 bases). This CDR3 is 13 amino acids long. Trimming cost V 8 bases and J 1 base, with 8 bases left between them. CDR1 SEHNR and CDR2 FQNEAQ come from the germline V gene (reference sequence). The DNA of the CDR3 is TGTGCCAGCTACAGGGTAACTAATGAAAAACTGTTTTTT. Translated, it gives CASYRVTNEKLFF.

The rearrangement uses TRBV9 and TRBJ2-1, with a weak D call TRBD2 (6 bases). CDR3 length equals 17 residues. Per germline, CDR1 SGDLS and CDR2 YYNGEE. The ends were cut back, 4 bases at V and 0 bases at J, with 17 bases in the middle. CDR3 in DNA: TGTGCCAGCAGCCCCCGGGATAGCGGAAACTCCTACAATGAGCAGTTCTTC. It yields the protein CASSPRDSGNSYNEQFF.

The chain joins TRBV27 to TRBJ2-1, with a weak D call TRBD2 (6 bases). V was pared by 3 bases and J by 5 bases, with 8 bases between. This CDR3 is 13 amino acids long. Per germline, CDR1 MNHEY and CDR2 SMNVEV (reference sequence). CDR3 coding DNA: TGTGCCAGCAGTTTCGGGAGAAACAATGAGCAGTTCTTC. This translates into CASSFGRNNEQFF.

V usage is TRBV7-9 and J usage is TRBJ2-6; D remains unclear. The germline gives CDR1 SEHNR, CDR2 FQNEAQ (reference sequence). The CDR3 has 17 amino acids. V lost 0 bases and J lost 0, with 9 bases in between. The CDR3 region has the DNA TGTGCCAGCAGCTTAGCAGGGTCTTACTCTGGGGCCAACGTCCTGACTTTC. Encoded protein: CASSLAGSYSGANVLTF.

J is TRBJ2-1 and V is TRBV28, with D perhaps TRBD1 (7 bases). The CDR3 length is 14 residues. Germline V CDR1 and CDR2: MDHEN, SYDVKM. Trimming took 4 bases from V and 2 from J, leaving 9 bases between them. Here the CDR3 reads CASSSRGAYNEQFF. The CDR3 nucleotides are TGTGCCAGCAGTTCCAGGGGGGCCTACAATGAGCAGTTCTTC.

J is TRBJ2-7 and V is TRBV2; TRBD2 matches at 7 bases. V shed 9 bases, J shed 2 bases, and the junction held 10 bases outside the gene matches. The CDR3 runs to 14 residues. CDR1 and CDR2 (germline): SNHLY, FYNNEI. In DNA, the CDR3 is TGTGCCAGGGGAGGGACGTCGGATCCCTACGAGCAGTACTTC. This codes for CARGGTSDPYEQYF. The variable domain in full, completed from reference TRBV2 and TRBJ2-7, reads EPEVTQTPSHQVTQMGQEVILRCVPISNHLYFYWYRQILGQKVEFLVSFYNNEISEKSEIFDDQFSVERPDGSNFTLKIRSTKLEDSAMYFCARGGTSDPYEQYFGPGTRLTVT.

The V and J genes are TRBV4-1 and TRBJ1-1, with D hard to call. Trimming left V 8 bases short and J 2 bases short, with 18 bases between. The CDR3 is made up of 15 amino acids. Per the germline V gene, CDR1 is MGHRA and CDR2 is YSYEKL. The CDR3 DNA sequence: TGCGCCAGCCTCCCGAGGGAAAGAGTAAACACTGAAGCTTTCTTT. It codes for CASLPRERVNTEAFF.

The rearrangement links TRBV5-4 to TRBJ2-7; no definite D call. Germline CDR1 SGHNT, CDR2 YYREEE (reference sequence). Trimming removed 5 bases at V and 3 bases at J, with 12 bases between. This CDR3 is built from 13 residues. The CDR3 region is CASSPSPDYEQYF. CDR3 bases: TGTGCCAGCAGTCCTAGTCCAGACTACGAGCAGTACTTC.

This clone was observed many times. The chain has TRBV13 and TRBJ2-1; 12 nucleotides agree with TRBD2. The V gene end was trimmed by 7 bases and the J gene end by 7 bases; junction bases not matched to a gene: 11. The CDR3 is 16 amino acids. The germline V gene encodes CDR1 PRHDT and CDR2 FYEKMQ (reference sequence). CDR3 loop: CASTMTSGGTRNEQFF. The CDR3 DNA follows: TGTGCCAGCACCATGACTAGCGGGGGCACCAGGAATGAGCAGTTCTTC.

V and J are TRBV5-5 and TRBJ1-5; D remains ambiguous. Germline assignment: CDR1 SGHKS and CDR2 YYEKEE (reference sequence). The V and J ends lost 0 bases and 0 bases respectively, with 4 bases between them. The CDR3 length is 14 residues. CDR3 loop: CASSLGYSNQPQHF. CDR3 DNA sequence: TGTGCCAGCAGCTTGGGATATAGCAATCAGCCCCAGCATTTT.

The genes are TRBV13 and TRBJ2-7; TRBD2 matches at 9 bases. Trimming removed 0 bases from V and 3 bases from J; junction bases left unmatched: 3. This CDR3 region has 15 residues. Per the germline V gene, CDR1 is PRHDT and CDR2 is FYEKMQ (reference sequence). The CDR3 DNA reads as TGTGCCAGCAGCTTAGGCGGACTAGCGATCTACGAGCAGTACTTC. Its protein is CASSLGGLAIYEQYF.

J is TRBJ2-5 and V is TRBV21-1; the listed D gene, TRBD2, was not tested against the DNA. TRBV21-1 corresponds to a pseudogene. The CDR3 runs 16 residues. CDR3 in amino acids: CASPSGRVGRKETQYF. Written as DNA, the CDR3 is TGTGCCAGCCCTAGCGGGAGGGTCGGTAGGAAAGAGACCCAGTACTTC.

The CDR3 sequence is CASSSHTGLAASGELFF. The CDR3 DNA follows: TGTGCCAGCAGCTCGCACACGGGACTAGCGGCTTCCGGGGAGCTGTTTTTT. The chain links TRBV7-2 to TRBJ2-2, with 11 positions matching TRBD2. Germline-derived CDR1 and CDR2 are SGHTA and FQGNSA. This CDR3 is 17 amino acids long. V lost 4 bases to trimming and J lost 6 bases; unmatched junction nucleotides: 10.

This chain joins TRBV13 and TRBJ2-5; 11 bases map to TRBD2. The CDR3 is 16 amino acids. The trim removed 5 bases at V and 0 bases at J, leaving 5 bases unmatched. Germline V gene lookup returns CDR1 PRHDT and CDR2 FYEKMQ (reference sequence). The CDR3 is CASSPRLAGYQETQYF. The CDR3 DNA sequence: TGTGCCAGCAGCCCCAGACTAGCGGGATACCAAGAGACCCAGTACTTC. Variable domain in full (rest from reference TRBV13 and TRBJ2-5): AAGVIQSPRHLIKEKRETATLKCYPIPRHDTVYWYQQGPGQDPQFLISFYEKMQSDKGSIPDRFSAQQFSDYHSELNMSSLELGDSALYFCASSPRLAGYQETQYFGPGTRLLVL.

As regards this clone: This sample includes further DNA sequences coding for the same CDR3. The gene calls are TRBV7-9 and TRBJ2-1; D might be TRBD1 or TRBD2, each matching 5 bases. The CDR3 loop spans 12 amino acids. The V gene lost 5 bases and the J gene lost 5 bases, with 7 bases spanning the gap. CDR1 and CDR2 from the germline V gene are SEHNR and FQNEAQ (reference sequence). This CDR3 reads CASSPGHNEQFF. The CDR3 nucleotides read TGTGCCAGCAGCCCGGGGCACAATGAGCAGTTCTTC.

As to this clone: The same CDR3 can be traced to other DNA sequences in this sample. This CDR3 reads CASTPPGGNTGELFF. CDR3 sequence (DNA): TGTGCCAGCACCCCCCCCGGGGGAAACACCGGGGAGCTGTTTTTT. The V and J genes are TRBV13 and TRBJ2-2, with D perhaps TRBD2 (6 bases). The germline gives CDR1 PRHDT, CDR2 FYEKMQ (reference sequence). CDR3 length equals 15 residues. Between the trimmed V and J ends, which lost 7 bases and 2 bases, there was a span of 14 bases.